These 18 T cell receptor beta chains originate from one sample sequenced in a study of beta chain features in type 1 diabetes. Expressed TCRB transcripts were sequenced, since all the RNA that had been isolated was reverse transcribed. Profiled with immunoSEQ multiplex PCR; TCRdb holds only in-frame clones, not every one. This sample has about 900,000 clones, with roughly 15% found just once. The sequenced sample consisted of naive CD4+ T cells from blood. These receptors originate from a woman younger than 30 in good health.

This clone was detected a few times. The rearrangement joins TRBV5-4 to TRBJ2-1; TRBD2 might be the D (5 bases). Germline assignment: CDR1 SGHNT and CDR2 YYREEE (reference sequence). The CDR3 length is 15 residues. V was shortened by 0 bases and J by 7 bases, with 14 bases between the two germline ends. CDR3 in amino acids: CASSLVRRAGNEQFF. DNA for the CDR3: TGTGCCAGCAGCTTGGTGCGGCGGGCTGGTAATGAGCAGTTCTTC.

The sample holds a few counts of this clone. This sequence joins TRBV18 and TRBJ2-3; D may correspond to TRBD1 or TRBD2 (5 bases each). CDR3 length: 14 amino acids. Trimming pared 2 bases from V and 4 bases from J, leaving 10 bases between. The germline gives CDR1 KGHSH, CDR2 LQKENI. CDR3 loop: CASSPGGTPDTQYF. CDR3 DNA sequence: TGTGCCAGCTCACCAGGGGGAACTCCAGATACGCAGTATTTT.

CDR3 loop: CASSEKVGRSTEAFF. CDR3 DNA: TGTGCCAGCAGTGAAAAGGTAGGACGGAGCACTGAAGCTTTCTTT. This chain links TRBV6-1 with TRBJ1-1, with D hard to call. The CDR3 runs 15 residues. Germline CDR1 reads MNHNS; CDR2 reads SASEGT. V was pared by 2 bases and J by 4 bases, with 14 bases between.

This clone was counted only a few times. The V call is TRBV7-9, the J call TRBJ2-7, with D possibly called TRBD1 or TRBD2 (5 bases each). CDR1 and CDR2 from the germline V gene are SEHNR and FQNEAQ (reference sequence). CDR3 length equals 13 residues. V gave up 4 bases and J gave up 2 bases, with 9 bases separating them. The CDR3 DNA sequence: TGTGCCAGCAGCTGGGGGAAGACCTACGAGCAGTACTTC. Translating gives CASSWGKTYEQYF. The full variable domain, its missing parts supplied by reference TRBV7-9 and TRBJ2-7, is DTGVSQNPRHKITKRGQNVTFRCDPISEHNRLYWYRQTLGQGPEFLTYFQNEAQLEKSRLLSDRFSAERPKGSFSTLEIQRTEQGDSAMYLCASSWGKTYEQYFGPGTRLTVT.

This clone has only a few counts. The V and J genes are TRBV28 and TRBJ2-7; TRBD2 matches at 9 bases. The CDR3 length is 16 residues. Per germline, CDR1 MDHEN and CDR2 SYDVKM. V lost 6 bases and J lost 4; bases outside the gene matches: 13. The CDR3 sequence: CASRSFRAGGRYEQYF. CDR3 DNA sequence: TGTGCCAGCAGGTCTTTTAGGGCGGGAGGGCGATACGAGCAGTACTTC.

This clone was picked up a small number of times. V gene TRBV28 combines with J gene TRBJ2-1; D gene unclear. The CDR3 has 14 amino acids. V gave up 7 bases and J gave up 4 bases, with 14 bases separating them. Germline lookup yields CDR1 MDHEN and CDR2 SYDVKM. The CDR3 DNA is TGTGCCAGCATTTCAAACCCCAGTTACAATGAGCAGTTCTTC. Translated: CASISNPSYNEQFF.

The chain carries TRBV14 and TRBJ2-2, with 12 positions matching TRBD2. V shed 1 base and J 17 bases; nucleotides not matched to a gene: 5. The germline gives CDR1 SGHDN, CDR2 FVKESK. The CDR3 has 13 residues. DNA for the CDR3: TGTGCCAGCAGCCAAGTGACTAGCGGGAGACGATTTTTT. Its protein is CASSQVTSGRRFF.

This clone was detected a few times. This chain uses TRBV6-5 with TRBJ2-7; 7 bases match TRBD2. After removal of 4 bases from V and 2 bases from J, the junction contained 8 bases not matched to a gene. Germline V CDR1 and CDR2: MNHEY, SVGAGI. This CDR3 has 15 residues. CDR3 bases: TGTGCCAGCAGTTCTCGGCGAGCGGGAACCTACGAGCAGTACTTC. Its translation: CASSSRRAGTYEQYF.

The chain links TRBV27 to TRBJ2-3; 14 nucleotides match TRBD2. Germline assignment: CDR1 MNHEY and CDR2 SMNVEV (reference sequence). Unmatched junction bases numbered 14, after V lost 6 bases and J lost 0 bases. The length of the CDR3 is 20 residues. The CDR3 protein is CASSQEGTSGRASSTDTQYF. CDR3 DNA: TGTGCCAGCAGCCAAGAGGGGACTAGCGGGAGAGCCTCTAGCACAGATACGCAGTATTTT.

This clone was recorded a few times. The rearrangement links TRBV28 to TRBJ2-3, with D perhaps matching TRBD2 (6 bases). This CDR3 spans 16 amino acids. V shed 6 bases and J shed 7 bases, with 23 bases lying between them. Germline CDR1 is MDHEN and CDR2 is SYDVKM. This chain's CDR3 is CASSSPVERAPNTQYF. Here the CDR3 DNA reads TGTGCCAGCAGCTCCCCTGTCGAGCGGGCTCCGAATACGCAGTATTTT.

The table lists this clone with a few counts. The V and J genes are TRBV11-3 and TRBJ2-1, with 11 bases matching TRBD2. The J segment lost 4 bases and the V segment lost 4 bases, leaving 6 bases of the junction unmatched. The CDR3 covers 16 residues. Germline CDR1 and CDR2: SGHNT and YENEEA. CDR3 coding DNA: TGTGCCAGCAGCTCCGGACTAGCGGGCCCTTACAATGAGCAGTTCTTC. Encoded protein: CASSSGLAGPYNEQFF.

V is TRBV11-2 and J is TRBJ2-7, with D unresolved. Germline V gene sequence: CDR1 SGHAT, CDR2 FQNNGV. The CDR3 runs 12 residues. Trimming left V 2 bases short and J 9 bases short, with 11 bases between. Here the CDR3 reads CASSLSAVGQYF. CDR3 DNA: TGTGCCAGCAGCTTATCGGCAGTGGGGCAGTACTTC.

The chain carries TRBV27 and TRBJ2-3; 12 nucleotides match TRBD2. From germline, CDR1 is MNHEY and CDR2 SMNVEV (reference sequence). The CDR3 is made up of 15 amino acids. The V gene end was trimmed by 3 bases and the J gene end by 6 bases; junction bases not matched to a gene: 4. CDR3 coding DNA: TGTGCCAGCAGTTTTCTTCTAGCGGGAGGGGATACGCAGTATTTT. Translation gives CASSFLLAGGDTQYF.

The chain is built from TRBV28 and TRBJ1-1; D gene uncertain. The germline V gene encodes CDR1 MDHEN and CDR2 SYDVKM. This CDR3 has 14 amino acids. Trimming pared 6 bases from V and 0 bases from J, leaving 11 bases between. In DNA, the CDR3 is TGTGCCAGCAGACTCGGGTCGTTGAACACTGAAGCTTTCTTT. Its translation: CASRLGSLNTEAFF.

The chain couples TRBV14 to TRBJ2-3; no clear D. The germline V gene has CDR1 SGHDN and CDR2 FVKESK. V was clipped by 4 bases and J by 7 bases, with 15 bases between them. The CDR3 consists of 14 residues. This chain's CDR3 is CASSPRISANTQYF. The DNA of the CDR3 is TGTGCCAGCAGCCCCAGGATCTCTGCGAATACGCAGTATTTT.

The sample holds a few counts of this clone. The V and J genes are TRBV6-5 and TRBJ2-2, with D perhaps assigned TRBD1 or TRBD2 (6 bases each). Germline CDR1 and CDR2: MNHEY and SVGAGI. V lost 6 bases, J lost 5 bases, and 16 bases lay in between. The CDR3 covers 15 residues. The CDR3 region has the DNA TGTGCCAGCAGCCACAAGGGGGGCTATACCGGGGAGCTGTTTTTT. Translation: CASSHKGGYTGELFF.

The genes are TRBV19 and TRBJ2-2, with 13 bases fitting TRBD2. The junction had 5 bases not matched to a gene; V was cut back by 7 bases and J by 6 bases. The CDR3 extends over 15 amino acids. Germline CDR1 is LNHDA and CDR2 is SQIVND (reference sequence). CDR3 protein: CASTRLAGGAGELFF. The DNA of the CDR3 is TGTGCCAGTACCCGACTAGCGGGAGGTGCCGGGGAGCTGTTTTTT.

The rearrangement joins TRBV4-2 to TRBJ1-2, with D unresolved. Trimming pared 0 bases from V and 3 bases from J, leaving 14 bases between. Germline V gene sequence: CDR1 LGHNA, CDR2 YNFKEQ. CDR3 length: 16 amino acids. This CDR3 reads CASSQDLRGVDYGYTF. The CDR3 region has the DNA TGTGCCAGCAGCCAAGATTTGCGCGGGGTCGACTATGGCTACACCTTC.